The 27 T cell receptor beta chains listed next were all sequenced from one sample in a study of T cell responses to AZD1222 COVID-19 vaccine. Produced via immunoSEQ multiplex PCR; TCRdb's table is partial and in-frame only. The table includes some 280,000 clones, 90% to 95% detected once. The sample was peripheral blood, taken 28 days after the second AZD1222 dose. The receptors were sampled from an adult who received the AZD1222 COVID-19 vaccine.

The V gene is TRBV28, the J gene TRBJ1-2; D gene unclear. Looked up from germline, CDR1 is MDHEN and CDR2 is SYDVKM. Between the trimmed V and J ends, which lost 5 bases and 4 bases, there was a span of 8 bases. The CDR3 is 12 amino acids. The CDR3 DNA sequence: TGTGCCAGCAGTCTGAGATTCTATGGCTACACCTTC. Amino acids: CASSLRFYGYTF.

This clone was recorded a few times. This chain uses TRBV6-5 with TRBJ2-3; D might be TRBD1 or TRBD2, each matching 5 bases. Germline V gene sequence: CDR1 MNHEY, CDR2 SVGAGI. Trimming stripped 5 bases from V and 7 bases from J, with 16 bases between. The CDR3 loop spans 14 amino acids. CDR3 region: CASSRGGGVNTQYF. The CDR3 region has the DNA TGTGCCAGCAGTAGAGGTGGGGGAGTCAATACGCAGTATTTT.

The V gene is TRBV21-1, the J gene TRBJ2-7; the table's TRBD2 call for D was not verified on the DNA. TRBV21-1 corresponds to a pseudogene. This CDR3 contains 12 residues. Here the CDR3 DNA reads TGTGCCAGCACCGGGGGGGGGACGGAGCAGTACTTC. Translation: CASTGGGTEQYF.

This chain uses TRBV6-2 or TRBV6-3 with TRBJ1-6; D possibly corresponds to TRBD1 (5 bases). The CDR3 sequence is 14 residues long. Trimming left V 4 bases short and J 7 bases short, with 11 bases between. Germline loops: CDR1 MNHEY, CDR2 SVGEGT. CDR3 DNA sequence: TGTGCCAGCAGTTCCCACCGACAGAATTCACCCCTCCACTTT. It encodes CASSSHRQNSPLHF.

V usage is TRBV5-4 and J usage is TRBJ2-6, with D maybe TRBD1 (6 bases). Germline lookup yields CDR1 SGHNT and CDR2 YYREEE (reference sequence). V was cut by 0 bases and J by 2 bases, with 9 bases left in between. The CDR3 loop spans 16 amino acids. DNA for the CDR3: TGTGCCAGCAGCTTGGGTGGGGGCGCTGGGGCCAACGTCCTGACTTTC. Amino acids: CASSLGGGAGANVLTF.

This CDR3 is CASSRDRLWTQHF. For the CDR3, the DNA is TGTGCCAGCAGTCGGGACAGACTCTGGACCCAGCATTTT. The chain carries TRBV28 and TRBJ1-5; 7 positions match TRBD1. Per the germline V gene, CDR1 is MDHEN and CDR2 is SYDVKM. V shed 5 bases, J shed 11 bases, and the junction held 9 bases outside the gene matches. The CDR3 is 13 residues long.

The genes are TRBV4-1 and TRBJ2-7; 11 bases align to TRBD2. V lost 5 bases, J lost 0 bases, and 9 bases stayed unmatched. This CDR3 is built from 17 residues. Germline CDR1 is MGHRA and CDR2 is YSYEKL. The CDR3 nucleotides read TGCGCCAGCAGCGCGGGACTAGCGGTTCTTAGCTCCTACGAGCAGTACTTC. It yields the protein CASSAGLAVLSSYEQYF.

This chain connects TRBV4-3 to TRBJ2-7; 7 bases match TRBD2. The germline gives CDR1 LGHNA, CDR2 YSLEER. Trimming at V came to 0 bases and at J to 2 bases, leaving 4 bases not matched to a gene. CDR3 length: 15 residues. The CDR3 nucleotides read TGCGCCAGCAGCCAAGATTGGGGGGGAACCTACGAGCAGTACTTC. It codes for CASSQDWGGTYEQYF.

This CDR3 reads CASSQEGGHYGYTF. Written as DNA, the CDR3 is TGCGCCAGCAGCCAAGAAGGCGGTCACTATGGCTACACCTTC. V is TRBV4-1 and J is TRBJ1-2; D not certain. Germline V gene sequence: CDR1 MGHRA, CDR2 YSYEKL. The CDR3 consists of 14 residues. V lost 0 bases and J 3 bases, leaving 8 bases between the germline ends.

The chain has TRBV7-9 and TRBJ2-5; the D is unclear. Trimming removed 1 base from V and 2 bases from J, with 8 bases in between. Germline V lookup: CDR1 SEHNR, CDR2 FQNEAQ (reference sequence). CDR3 length: 14 residues. The chain's CDR3 is CASSLGQTQETQYF. DNA of the CDR3: TGTGCCAGCAGCTTAGGACAAACTCAAGAGACCCAGTACTTC.

The rearrangement uses TRBV7-2 and TRBJ2-5; 8 nucleotides align to TRBD2. Trimming removed 2 bases from V and 0 bases from J; junction bases left unmatched: 5. The CDR3 sequence is 16 residues long. In germline, CDR1 is SGHTA, CDR2 FQGNSA. The CDR3 sequence is CASSLSSGPYQETQYF. CDR3 nucleotide sequence: TGTGCCAGCAGCTTATCTAGCGGGCCTTACCAAGAGACCCAGTACTTC. The full variable domain, rest sourced from reference TRBV7-2 and TRBJ2-5, is GAGVSQSPSNKVTEKGKDVELRCDPISGHTALYWYRQSLGQGLEFLIYFQGNSAPDKSGLPSDRFSAERTGGSVSTLTIQRTQQEDSAVYLCASSLSSGPYQETQYFGPGTRLLVL.

The chain combines TRBV18 with TRBJ1-5; D may be TRBD1 (5 bases). Germline V gene sequence: CDR1 KGHSH, CDR2 LQKENI. CDR3 length: 13 amino acids. Trimming removed 5 bases at V and 2 bases at J, with 7 bases between. CDR3 bases: TGTGCCAGCTCAGCAGGGCGCAATCAGCCCCAGCATTTT. Amino acid sequence: CASSAGRNQPQHF.

In its sample, this clone was seen a few times. The J gene is TRBJ1-2, the V gene TRBV16, with a weak D call TRBD1 (5 bases). Deletions cut 8 bases from V and 4 bases from J, with 14 bases between. CDR3 length: 13 amino acids. Per germline, CDR1 KGHSY and CDR2 FQNENV. CDR3 region: CASGRGAGYGYTF. CDR3 coding DNA: TGTGCCAGCGGGAGGGGCGCCGGCTATGGCTACACCTTC.

The chain joins TRBV2 to TRBJ2-7; 9 positions agree with TRBD1. Germline-derived CDR1 and CDR2 are SNHLY and FYNNEI. The CDR3 extends over 14 amino acids. Trimming at V came to 5 bases and at J to 6 bases, leaving 8 bases not matched to a gene. CDR3 region: CASSPRDREGEQYF. CDR3 sequence (DNA): TGTGCCAGCAGTCCCCGGGACAGGGAAGGCGAGCAGTACTTC.

This clone occurred a few times. The gene calls are TRBV5-1 and TRBJ2-7, with D possibly TRBD2 on 6 matching bases. CDR1 is SGHRS and CDR2 is YFSETQ in the germline V gene. The CDR3 is 14 amino acids. Trimming left V 0 bases short and J 7 bases short, with 14 bases between. The chain's CDR3 is CASSLGWSRGEQYF. CDR3 sequence (DNA): TGCGCCAGCAGCTTGGGTTGGAGCCGGGGGGAGCAGTACTTC.

J is TRBJ1-1 and V is TRBV30, with 7 bases lining up with TRBD1. CDR3 length equals 13 residues. The J segment lost 5 bases and the V segment lost 0 bases, leaving 3 bases of the junction unmatched. Germline CDR1 and CDR2: GTSNPN and SVGIG (reference sequence). The CDR3 reads CAWSVRRGTEAFF. CDR3 in DNA: TGTGCCTGGAGTGTACGCAGGGGGACTGAAGCTTTCTTT.

The gene calls are TRBV4-3 and TRBJ2-7, with D unclear. Trimming pared 0 bases from V and 3 bases from J, leaving 9 bases between. The germline V gene has CDR1 LGHNA and CDR2 YSLEER. CDR3 length: 14 residues. DNA for the CDR3: TGCGCCAGCAGCCAAGAGACTCATATCTACGAGCAGTACTTC. It codes for CASSQETHIYEQYF.

The CDR3 DNA reads as TGTGCCAGCAGCTCTCCGGACAGGGGGCTCCACGAGCAGTACTTC. The encoded protein is CASSSPDRGLHEQYF. V is TRBV9 and J is TRBJ2-7, with TRBD1 identical over 11 bases. Trimming at V came to 4 bases and at J to 5 bases, leaving 8 bases not matched to a gene. This CDR3 is built from 15 residues. Germline CDR1 and CDR2: SGDLS and YYNGEE.

The chain couples TRBV9 to TRBJ1-2; possibly TRBD1 for D (6 bases). V was shortened by 3 bases and J by 4 bases, with 13 bases between the two germline ends. Germline CDR1 reads SGDLS; CDR2 reads YYNGEE. The CDR3 extends over 14 amino acids. CDR3 region: CASSAIGQSYGYTF. CDR3 DNA sequence: TGTGCCAGCAGCGCCATAGGACAGTCCTATGGCTACACCTTC.

This clone came up once. The J gene is TRBJ1-4, the V gene TRBV3-1 (or the pseudogene TRBV3-2), with no clear D. There are 15 residues in the CDR3. Trimming cost V 4 bases and J 0 bases, with 9 bases left between them. Germline assignment: CDR1 LGHDT and CDR2 YNNKEL (reference sequence). The CDR3 nucleotides read TGTGCCAGCAGCCCCGGCCTTGCAACTAATGAAAAACTGTTTTTT. Protein sequence: CASSPGLATNEKLFF.

About this clone itself: A much bigger clone sits one base away, suggesting this may be a read error. The chain employs TRBV6-6 and TRBJ1-1; possible D gene TRBD1, 5 bases. Germline CDR1 reads MNHNY; CDR2 reads SVGAGI (reference sequence). V gave up 6 bases and J gave up 4 bases, with 15 bases separating them. This CDR3 is built from 14 residues. The CDR3 reads CASSPGGGGTEAFF. The CDR3 DNA sequence: TGTGCCAGCAGCCCCGGGGGGGGAGGCACTGAAGCTTTCTTT.

The V call is TRBV5-6, the J call TRBJ1-2; no definite D call. Germline assignment: CDR1 SGHDT and CDR2 YYEEEE. This CDR3 is 13 amino acids long. V was pared by 3 bases and J by 3 bases, with 9 bases between. The CDR3 sequence: CASSSTDYYGYTF. The CDR3, as DNA: TGTGCCAGCAGCTCGACCGACTACTATGGCTACACCTTC.

The rearrangement uses TRBV4-2 and TRBJ1-2; the match to TRBD1 covers 8 bases. V dropped 0 bases and J dropped 4; count of bases not matched to a gene: 7. The germline gives CDR1 LGHNA, CDR2 YNFKEQ. The CDR3 covers 16 residues. The CDR3 nucleotides are TGTGCCAGCAGCCAAGATCGGTCAGGGGGCGGCTATGGCTACACCTTC. Its protein is CASSQDRSGGGYGYTF.

The chain employs TRBV2 and TRBJ2-2, with TRBD2 matching over 12 bases. This CDR3 spans 18 amino acids. J was trimmed by 7 bases and V by 8 bases; bases with no gene match: 17. Germline CDR1 and CDR2: SNHLY and FYNNEI. CDR3 bases: TGTGCCAGCCGGAGGGTGAGACTAGCGGGAGATGATGTCGGGGAGCTGTTTTTT. Translating it yields CASRRVRLAGDDVGELFF.

This chain uses TRBV7-9 with TRBJ1-3; no clear D. The CDR3 runs 15 residues. Germline V gene sequence: CDR1 SEHNR, CDR2 FQNEAQ (reference sequence). Trimming removed 1 base from V and 0 bases from J, with 7 bases in between. CDR3 residues: CASSLERSSGNTIYF. In nucleotides, the CDR3 is TGTGCCAGCAGCTTAGAACGGAGCTCTGGAAACACCATATATTTT. Full variable domain (missing parts from reference TRBV7-9 and TRBJ1-3): DTGVSQNPRHKITKRGQNVTFRCDPISEHNRLYWYRQTLGQGPEFLTYFQNEAQLEKSRLLSDRFSAERPKGSFSTLEIQRTEQGDSAMYLCASSLERSSGNTIYFGEGSWLTVV.

The chain is built from TRBV5-1 and TRBJ1-1; possibly TRBD1 for D (5 bases). Trimming took off 3 bases at V and 0 bases at J, with 18 bases between the two ends. The CDR3 contains 17 residues. Germline CDR1 and CDR2: SGHRS and YFSETQ. DNA for the CDR3: TGCGCCAGCAGCTGGGGTTCTAACAGGCCGCTGAACACTGAAGCTTTCTTT. Protein sequence: CASSWGSNRPLNTEAFF.

The rearrangement uses TRBV3-1 (or the pseudogene TRBV3-2) and TRBJ2-1; possibly TRBD2 for D (7 bases). The ends were cut back, 4 bases at V and 7 bases at J, with 17 bases in the middle. The CDR3 sequence is 15 residues long. Germline CDR1 reads LGHDT; CDR2 reads YNNKEL (reference sequence). The CDR3 bases are TGTGCCAGCAGCCCCCGTTGGGAGGGGGGGAATGAGCAGTTCTTC. Its protein product is CASSPRWEGGNEQFF.